Detailed here is one TCR beta chain. Mismatch with germline at one junction end may stem from a read error. Germline V lookup: CDR1 MNHGY, CDR2 SAAAGT. The CDR3 extends over 13 amino acids. The data were produced by immunoSEQ multiplex PCR, yet TCRdb's version contains in-frame clones alone and is incomplete. The top ten hold about 1.5% of the sample, which has some 42,000 clones, 80% to 90% seen once. Treatment defined: preoperative locoregional IRX-2 cytokine immunotherapy. Preoperative locoregional IRX-2 cytokine immunotherapy was tested in the phase Ib source study. The sample is drawn from a study of preoperative IRX-2 immunotherapy in early breast cancer.

The sequence came from a human donor with breast cancer. The rearrangement joins TRBV6-8 to TRBJ1-6, with D perhaps matching TRBD1 (6 bases). The input for sequencing was lymph node tissue, taken after IRX-2 immunotherapy. In nucleotides, the CDR3 is TGTGCCATCAGTGTAGGGGGGCAGTCACCCCTCCACTTT. Translating gives CAISVGGQSPLHF.